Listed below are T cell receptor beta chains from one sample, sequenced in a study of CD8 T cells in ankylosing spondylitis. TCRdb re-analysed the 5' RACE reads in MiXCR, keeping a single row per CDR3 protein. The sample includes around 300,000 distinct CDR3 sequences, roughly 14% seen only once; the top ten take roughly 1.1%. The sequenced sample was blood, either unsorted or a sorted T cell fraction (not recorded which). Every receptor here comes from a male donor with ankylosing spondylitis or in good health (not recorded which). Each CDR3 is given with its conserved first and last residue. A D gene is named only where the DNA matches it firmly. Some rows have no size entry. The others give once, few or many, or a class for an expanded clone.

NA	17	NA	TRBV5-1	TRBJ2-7	TGCGCCAGCAGCTTGGCCGAAAGGGCGAGGTATTGGAACGAGCAGTACTTC	CASSLAERARYWNEQYF
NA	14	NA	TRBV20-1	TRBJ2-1	TGCAGTGCTAGCCGGGGGGCCTTGAACAATGAGCAGTTCTTC	CSASRGALNNEQFF
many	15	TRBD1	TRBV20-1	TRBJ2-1	TGCAGTGCTACCATACAGGGGGTTTTCTACAATGAGCAGTTCTTC	CSATIQGVFYNEQFF
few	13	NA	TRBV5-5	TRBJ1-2	TGTGCCAGCAGCTTACGGACGGAGTATGGCTACACCTTC	CASSLRTEYGYTF
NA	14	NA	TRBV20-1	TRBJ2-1	TGCAGTGCTGGGAGCGTCAGCTCCTACAATGAGCAGTTCTTC	CSAGSVSSYNEQFF
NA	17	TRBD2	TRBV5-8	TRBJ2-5	TGTGCCAGCAGCTTGGCTAGCGGGGGGGCAGACCGAGAGACCCAGTACTTC	CASSLASGGADRETQYF
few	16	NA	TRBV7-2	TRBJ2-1	TGTGCCAGCAGCCTTGCGGGGGCCGGGATCTACAATGAGCAGTTCTTC	CASSLAGAGIYNEQFF
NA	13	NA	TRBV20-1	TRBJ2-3	TGCAGTGCTAAACTTGCTAGCACAGATACGCAGTATTTT	CSAKLASTDTQYF
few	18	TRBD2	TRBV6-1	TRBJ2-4	TGTGCCAGCAGTGGACCTGGGGGAGTCGGGGGGGCCAAAAACATTCAGTACTTC	CASSGPGGVGGAKNIQYF
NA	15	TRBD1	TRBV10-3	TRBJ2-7	TGTGCCATCAGTGGGACAGGGTACAGAGCCTACGAGCAGTACTTC	CAISGTGYRAYEQYF
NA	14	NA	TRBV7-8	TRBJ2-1	TGTGCCAGCAGCTTAGTGGGAGTCTACAATGAGCAGTTCTTC	CASSLVGVYNEQFF
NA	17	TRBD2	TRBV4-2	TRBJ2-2	TGTGCCAGCATCCGGGAGGTCCAGGCCGGTCACACCGGGGAGCTGTTTTTT	CASIREVQAGHTGELFF
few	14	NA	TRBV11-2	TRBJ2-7	TGTGCCAGCAGCCCGGCGGTAGGGAGGCGGGAGCAGTACTTC	CASSPAVGRREQYF
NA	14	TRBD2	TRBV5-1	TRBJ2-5	TGCGCCAGCTGCAACCTAGCGGGGGAGCAGACCCAGTACTTC	CASCNLAGEQTQYF
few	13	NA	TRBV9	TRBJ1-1	TGTGCCAGCAGCCCGCCGGTTAACACTGAAGCTTTCTTT	CASSPPVNTEAFF
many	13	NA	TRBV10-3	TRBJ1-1	TGTGCCACCTACACGGATACGAACACTGAAGCTTTCTTT	CATYTDTNTEAFF
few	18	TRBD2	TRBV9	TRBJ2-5	TGTGCCAGCAGCGTAGGGGTCAGGACTAGCGGGAGTTTGGAGACCCAGTACTTC	CASSVGVRTSGSLETQYF
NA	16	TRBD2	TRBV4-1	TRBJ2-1	TGCGCCAGCAGGAGAGGGGTTAGCGGGAACTACAATGAGCAGTTCTTC	CASRRGVSGNYNEQFF
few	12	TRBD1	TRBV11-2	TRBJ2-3	TGTGCCAGCAGCTTAGGGGACAGGGTGCAGTATTTT	CASSLGDRVQYF
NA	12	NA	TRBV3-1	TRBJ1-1	TGTGCCAGCAGCCGGCGAGAGAGTGAAGCTTTCTTT	CASSRRESEAFF
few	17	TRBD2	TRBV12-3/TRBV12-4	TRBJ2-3	TGTGCCAGCAGTCACCGACTAGCGGGGGGGAGGGCAGATACGCAGTATTTT	CASSHRLAGGRADTQYF
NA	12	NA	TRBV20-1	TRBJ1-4	TGCAGTGCTCCCTATTCTGGTGAAAAACTGTTTTTT	CSAPYSGEKLFF
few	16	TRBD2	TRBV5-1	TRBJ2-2	TGCGCCAGCAGCTGGACTAGCGGGAGATTGGCCGGGGAGCTGTTTTTT	CASSWTSGRLAGELFF
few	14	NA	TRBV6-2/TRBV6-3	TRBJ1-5	TGTGCCAGCAGTTACCAGCAGGGGAATCAGCCCCAGCATTTT	CASSYQQGNQPQHF
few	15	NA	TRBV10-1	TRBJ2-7	TGCGCCAGCAGCCAGCGGGCGGGGAGCTCCTACGAGCAGTACTTC	CASSQRAGSSYEQYF
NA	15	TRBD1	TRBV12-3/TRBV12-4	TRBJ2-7	TGTGCCAGCAGCCCTCCCGGGACAGGGGGCGGTGAGCAGTACTTC	CASSPPGTGGGEQYF
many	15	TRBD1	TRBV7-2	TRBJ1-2	TGTGCCAGCAGCTTCTCCGACAGGGGGGGCTATGGCTACACCTTC	CASSFSDRGGYGYTF
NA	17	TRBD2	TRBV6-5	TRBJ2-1	TGTGCCAGCAGTTTTTTGGGGGGGGGGAGCTCCTACAATGAGCAGTTCTTC	CASSFLGGGSSYNEQFF
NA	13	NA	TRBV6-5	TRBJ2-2	TGTGCCAGCAGTACCGAGACCGCCGGGGAGCTGTTTTTT	CASSTETAGELFF
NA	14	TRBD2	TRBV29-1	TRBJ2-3	TGCAGCGTTGTACTAGCGGGAAAGGAAGATACGCAGTATTTT	CSVVLAGKEDTQYF
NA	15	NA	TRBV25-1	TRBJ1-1	TGTGCCAGCAGCAAATCCCAGGGCAGGTGGACTACGGCTTTCTTT	CASSKSQGRWTTAFF
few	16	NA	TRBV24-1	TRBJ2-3	TGTGCCACCAGTGATTCTAGGACAGGCCGGGGGGATACGCAGTATTTT	CATSDSRTGRGDTQYF
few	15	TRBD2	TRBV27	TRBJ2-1	TGTGCCAGCAGTTTGGCGGGAGGGTCTCGGGATGAGCAGTTCTTC	CASSLAGGSRDEQFF
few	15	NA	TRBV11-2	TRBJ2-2	TGTGCCAGCACCCGGGGAGGGGGCAGGACCGGGGAGCTGTTTTTT	CASTRGGGRTGELFF
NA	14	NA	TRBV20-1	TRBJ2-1	TGCAGTGCTAGGAAGCAGGGATTCTACAATGAGCAGTTCTTC	CSARKQGFYNEQFF
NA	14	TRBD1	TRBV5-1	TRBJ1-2	TGCGCCAGCAGCTTGGAGGGACAGCCGTATGGCTACACCTTC	CASSLEGQPYGYTF
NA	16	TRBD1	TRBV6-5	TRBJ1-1	TGTGCCAGCAGTTACTCTTCAGGGGGTTGGGACACTGAAGCTTTCTTT	CASSYSSGGWDTEAFF
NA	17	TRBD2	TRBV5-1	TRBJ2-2	TGCGCCAGCAGTAAGGTTTTGCTAGCGGGGAACACCGGGGAGCTGTTTTTT	CASSKVLLAGNTGELFF
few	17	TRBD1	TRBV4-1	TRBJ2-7	TGCGCCAGCAGCCACGCTCTCCGGACAGGGGGGGGATACGAGCAGTACTTC	CASSHALRTGGGYEQYF
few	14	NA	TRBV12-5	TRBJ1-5	TGTGCTAGTGGTTTGGACGGGACCAATCAGCCCCAGCATTTT	CASGLDGTNQPQHF
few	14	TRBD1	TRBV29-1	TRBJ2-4	TGCAGCGTAGAACCGGACAGGGAGGTCAACATTCAGTACTTC	CSVEPDREVNIQYF
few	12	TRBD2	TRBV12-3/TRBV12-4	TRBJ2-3	TGTGCCAGCAGGCAAACTAGCGGGGGGCAGTATTTT	CASRQTSGGQYF
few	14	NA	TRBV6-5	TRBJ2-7	TGTGCCAGCAGTTACGGAGGCTTTGCCTACGAGCAGTACTTC	CASSYGGFAYEQYF
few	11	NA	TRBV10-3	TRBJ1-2	TGTGCCATCAGGGGCCCCGGTGGCTACACCTTC	CAIRGPGGYTF
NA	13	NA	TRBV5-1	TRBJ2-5	TGCGCCAGCAGCTGGCCTTCTCAAGAGACCCAGTACTTC	CASSWPSQETQYF
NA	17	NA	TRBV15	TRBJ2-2	TGTGCCACCAGCAGAGGCCCGGGGCCCTCGAACACCGGGGAGCTGTTTTTT	CATSRGPGPSNTGELFF
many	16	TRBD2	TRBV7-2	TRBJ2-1	TGTGCCAGCAGCTTAGCGAGCGGGGGGTTCCGGAATGAGCAGTTCTTC	CASSLASGGFRNEQFF
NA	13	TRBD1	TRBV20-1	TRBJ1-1	TGCAGTGCTCTCTCGGACAGGGGACCTGAAGCTTTCTTT	CSALSDRGPEAFF
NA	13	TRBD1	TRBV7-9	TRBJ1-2	TGTGCCAGCAGCTACGGACAGGACTATGGCTACACCTTC	CASSYGQDYGYTF
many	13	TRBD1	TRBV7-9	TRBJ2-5	TGTGCCAGCAGCTTACAGGGGGAGGAGACCCAGTACTTC	CASSLQGEETQYF